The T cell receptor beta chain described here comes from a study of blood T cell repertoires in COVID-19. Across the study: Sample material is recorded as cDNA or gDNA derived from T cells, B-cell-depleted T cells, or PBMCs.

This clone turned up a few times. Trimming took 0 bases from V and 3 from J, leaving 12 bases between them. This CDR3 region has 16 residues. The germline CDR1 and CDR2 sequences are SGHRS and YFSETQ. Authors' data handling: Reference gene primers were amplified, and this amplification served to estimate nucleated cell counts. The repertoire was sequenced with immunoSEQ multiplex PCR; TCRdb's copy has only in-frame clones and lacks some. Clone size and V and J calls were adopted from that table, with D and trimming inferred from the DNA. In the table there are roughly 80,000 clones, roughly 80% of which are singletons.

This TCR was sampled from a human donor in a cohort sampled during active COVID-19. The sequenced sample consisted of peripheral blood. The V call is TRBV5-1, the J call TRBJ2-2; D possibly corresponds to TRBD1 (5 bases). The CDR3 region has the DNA TGCGCCAGCAGCTTGGTCCGTGACAGCGACACCGGGGAGCTGTTTTTT. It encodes CASSLVRDSDTGELFF. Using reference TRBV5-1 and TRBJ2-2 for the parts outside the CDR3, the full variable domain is KAGVTQTPRYLIKTRGQQVTLSCSPISGHRSVSWYQQTPGQGLQFLFEYFSETQRNKGNFPGRFSGRQFSNSRSEMNVSTLELGDSALYLCASSLVRDSDTGELFFGEGSRLTVL.